There are a few counts of the clone carrying this TCR beta chain. The antigen remains undetermined. The sample is drawn from a study of OX40 agonist ivuxolimab in advanced cancers. For the study at large: Patients received the agonistic anti-OX40 (CD134) antibody ivuxolimab. Partial responses were achieved by three patients, of whom one had hepatocellular carcinoma and two had cutaneous melanoma.

The data were produced by immunoSEQ multiplex PCR, yet TCRdb's version contains in-frame clones alone and is incomplete. The table records tens of thousands of clones, 79% of them present only once. The CDR3 has 13 amino acids. Looked up from germline, CDR1 is ENHRY and CDR2 is SYGVKD. The V end was cut by 7 bases, the J end by 7 bases, with 11 bases between. Notes on the study in general: Partial responders receiving 0.1-3.0 mg/kg showed among the lowest clonal expansion. At 0.1 to 3.0 mg/kg and by week 6, clonal expansion occurred in CD4+ and CD8+ blood T cells.

This specimen consisted of CD4+ or CD8+ T cells sorted from blood, obtained in a trial of the OX40 agonist ivuxolimab. The receptor's source is an adult with an advanced solid tumor such as melanoma, head and neck, liver or kidney cancer. The chain is built from TRBV10-3 and TRBJ1-6; unclear D gene. CDR3 coding DNA: TGTGCCATCAAGCACCTGAACAATTCACCCCTCCACTTT. Translated: CAIKHLNNSPLHF.